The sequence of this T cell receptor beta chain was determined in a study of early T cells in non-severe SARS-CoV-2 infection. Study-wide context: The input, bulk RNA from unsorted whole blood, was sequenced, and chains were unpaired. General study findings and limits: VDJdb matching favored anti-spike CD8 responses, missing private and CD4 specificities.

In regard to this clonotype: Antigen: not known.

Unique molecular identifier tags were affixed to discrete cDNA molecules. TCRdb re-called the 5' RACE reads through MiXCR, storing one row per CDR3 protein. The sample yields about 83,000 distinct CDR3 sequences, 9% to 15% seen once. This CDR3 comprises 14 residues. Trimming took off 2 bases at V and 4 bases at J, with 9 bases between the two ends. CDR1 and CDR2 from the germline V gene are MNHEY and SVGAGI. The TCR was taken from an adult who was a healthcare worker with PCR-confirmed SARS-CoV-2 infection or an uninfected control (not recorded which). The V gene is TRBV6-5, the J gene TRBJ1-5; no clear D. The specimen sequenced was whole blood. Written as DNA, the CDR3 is TGTGCCAGCAGTTACAGGGTCGGGAATCAGCCCCAGCATTTT. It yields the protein CASSYRVGNQPQHF.